This record looks at one T cell receptor beta chain sequence and its context. This clone's antigen is unknown. Sequence at one end of the junction differs from germline and may be a read error. Genomic DNA was used as template for profiling of TCR beta VDJ combinations and CDR3 sequences. TCR repertoire sequencing was run on an Illumina HiSeq 2000. As for the authors' bioinformatics: TRBV/TRBJ rearrangement plots, CDR3 size and DJ length profiles, and Simpson's diversity index were used to evaluate the repertoires. The immunodominant clone was defined as the most abundant DNA sequence in deep sequencing data. CDR3 amino acid sequences were checked for sharing between subjects and were compared against published repertoires and the VDJdb database. Starting from the raw public reads, TCRdb applied fastp trimming at Q25, assembled clones with MiXCR and retained in-frame beta chains. Rows matching on CDR3 protein sequence are summarized as one entry with the most common DNA and genes. For this entry, the V and J calls and clone size follow TCRdb and not the study's own pipeline. The sample table lists around 400,000 distinct CDR3 sequences, about 70% of them with a count of one. 3.5% to 4.5% of the sample is held by the ten biggest clonotypes.

This specimen belongs to a study of CD8+CD57+ T cells in acquired aplastic anemia listed by TCRdb under 2018. Background for the entire study: A mean of around 3.2 ug of DNA, ranging from roughly 0.19 to 27.4 ug, was extracted from sorted CD4+ and CD8+ cells. Mean read counts for healthy donor samples were roughly 10 million for CD4+ cells and 11 million to 14 million for CD8+ cells.

In this study, sorted CD4+ and CD8+ T cells from the blood of healthy subjects and of severe aplastic anemia patients had their TCR repertoires deep-sequenced. Ficoll-Paque density gradient centrifugation was used to isolate peripheral blood mononuclear cells. CD4+ and CD8+ T cells were sorted by FACS or magnetic beads before DNA extraction. Overall study results and their limits: Roughly 30 CD8+ CDR3 sequences were found to be shared between patients and controls, but these sequences appeared to be highly expressed in patients and within the immunodominant clones of the patients. Between patients and healthy controls, no significant difference in CD8+ Simpson's diversity was found (P=0.060).

The germline V gene (reference sequence) supplies CDR1 SEHNR and CDR2 FQNEAQ. The CDR3 numbers 14 residues from cysteine through phenylalanine. Only CDR3 DNA remains: 42 bases, in frame from the first base. The sequence was collected from a human donor in good health, serving as a control. The chain is assembled from TRBV7-9 and TRBJ1-6; the D segment cannot be called with confidence. The sequencing input was sorted CD4+, CD8+, or CD8+CD57+ T cells (not recorded which) from PBMCs. The CDR3 reads CASSLVGLDSLFGF. At the DNA level, the sequence is TGTGCTAGCAGCTTAGTGGGGTTGGATTCACTCTTTGGATTT.